The present entry profiles one T cell receptor beta chain with its context. What it binds is not known. This sample was taken from a study of cytomegalovirus exposure and HLA in healthy donors. Turning to the study itself: An earlier analysis identified 110 million or so unique TCR beta sequences in 150 million to 200 million T cells. General study results and limits: Association of around 17,000 TCR beta sequences with HLA alleles was found at 0.05 false discovery rate in a later analysis. TCR beta sequences reportedly predicted most subjects' HLA-A and HLA-B alleles accurately. There was a cluster of highly shared sequence variants that was likely a sequencing artifact.

Vbeta (60) and Jbeta (13) primers were used in the PCR. TCRdb's table, derived via immunoSEQ multiplex PCR, lists solely in-frame clones and lacks some. The sample lists under 150,000 clones, around 78% occurring once. The CDR3 is 15 amino acids. Germline CDR1 and CDR2: MNHEY and SVGAGI. With V trimmed by 7 bases and J by 0 bases, 9 bases remained unmatched. The source material was PBMCs. The V gene is TRBV6-5, the J gene TRBJ2-7; 7 bases are shared with TRBD2. This TCR came from a woman between 45 and 60 years old in good health and CMV-seronegative. CDR3 in amino acids: CASTEPGLISYEQYV. The CDR3 bases are TGTGCCAGCACCGAACCGGGACTAATCTCCTACGAGCAGTACGTC.